The TCR beta chain under discussion was sequenced for a study of T cell changes during pregnancy in multiple sclerosis. CDR3 length: 15 amino acids. The germline V gene encodes CDR1 SGHDT and CDR2 YYEEEE. Trimming stripped 0 bases from V and 5 bases from J, with 9 bases between. Libraries were prepared by immunoSEQ multiplex PCR; TCRdb keeps only in-frame clonotypes and omits some of them. Here the sample spans 40,000 to 55,000 clones, approximately 92% being singletons. The sequence derives from a female donor with multiple sclerosis, enrolled in a pregnancy study. J is TRBJ1-6 and V is TRBV5-6; D is undetermined. The sequencing used CD4+ T cells from peripheral blood mononuclear cells, collected in the third trimester of pregnancy. The CDR3 spells CASSLVYPDNSPLHF. Here the CDR3 DNA reads TGTGCCAGCAGCTTGGTGTATCCTGATAATTCACCCCTCCACTTT. The whole variable domain, remainder taken from reference TRBV5-6 and TRBJ1-6, is DAGVTQSPTHLIKTRGQQVTLRCSPKSGHDTVSWYQQALGQGPQFIFQYYEEEERQRGNFPDRFSGHQFPNYSSELNVNALLLGDSALYLCASSLVYPDNSPLHFGNGTRLTVT.